This note documents a single T cell receptor beta chain sequence. The data were taken from a study of control samples from healthy donors and cancer patients. The CDR3 extends over 19 amino acids. CDR1 LGHDT and CDR2 YNNKEL come from the germline V gene (reference sequence). The V segment lost 0 bases and the J segment 3 bases; nucleotides outside the gene matches: 13. Assay: immunoSEQ multiplex PCR; the TCRdb copy retains only in-frame clones and omits some. This table has 50,000 or so clones, 90% to 95% appearing once. The sample taken for sequencing was blood. The TCR was taken from a man aged 25-45 years in good health. V gene TRBV3-1 (or the pseudogene TRBV3-2) combines with J gene TRBJ2-3, with 9 bases lining up with TRBD2. DNA for the CDR3: TGTGCCAGCAGCCAAGAACTAAGTACTGGCGGGAGGGGAACAGATACGCAGTATTTT. Its translation: CASSQELSTGGRGTDTQYF.